This T cell receptor (beta chain) originates from a study of post-analysis software for immune sequencing data. The overall study: Secondary progressive, relapsing-remitting and progressive-relapsing multiple sclerosis were among the included disease courses.

CDR1 and CDR2 (germline): SGHAT, FQNNGV. V shed 4 bases and J shed 5 bases, with 17 bases lying between them. This CDR3 contains 15 residues. Unique molecular identifiers were carried by the TCR beta cDNA libraries. MiXCR was run by TCRdb on the PCR reads, yielding one entry per CDR3 protein. Of about 200,000 distinct CDR3 sequences listed, 29% are singletons. Comments on this clonotype: Its specificity is not known.

Study-wide points: Patients carried a handful of TRBV segments more frequently than controls did, and TRBV5-6, TRBV5-1 and TRBV20-1 were among them.

Material: blood. This receptor was obtained from a girl younger than 18 with multiple sclerosis. The chain couples TRBV11-2 to TRBJ1-1; TRBD1 might be the D (6 bases). The CDR3 nucleotides read TGTGCCAGCAGCTCCATCCTAGGGGGGTGGACTGAAGCTTTCTTT. Translating gives CASSSILGGWTEAFF.